This T cell receptor beta chain comes out of a study of control samples from healthy donors and cancer patients. This table comes from immunoSEQ multiplex PCR, and its TCRdb copy is limited to in-frame clones, with some not included. The sample consists of about 86,000 clones, around 94% of them appearing once. V gave up 7 bases and J gave up 1 base, with 15 bases separating them. The CDR3 runs to 15 residues. Per the germline V gene, CDR1 is MDHEN and CDR2 is SYDVKM. This sequence joins TRBV28 and TRBJ2-3; D tentatively reads TRBD1 or TRBD2 (5 bases each). What was sequenced was blood. The sequence was obtained from a woman between 18 and 30 years old in good health. CDR3 sequence (DNA): TGTGCCAGCACGACAGCCGGGGTGGGCACAGATACGCAGTATTTT. Its protein is CASTTAGVGTDTQYF. Full variable domain (outside the CDR3, taken from reference TRBV28 and TRBJ2-3): DVKVTQSSRYLVKRTGEKVFLECVQDMDHENMFWYRQDPGLGLRLIYFSYDVKMKEKGDIPEGYSVSREKKERFSLILESASTNQTSMYLCASTTAGVGTDTQYFGPGTRLTVL.